These T cell receptor beta chains were read from a single sample in a study of blood T cell repertoires in COVID-19. Measured with immunoSEQ multiplex PCR; TCRdb has only the in-frame clones, and not every one. The sample holds 50,000 to 70,000 clones; about 82% are singletons and the top ten take approximately 7%. Sequenced: peripheral blood. Receptors originate from a man between 50 and 59 years old with active COVID-19. Both conserved end residues are part of each CDR3. The D gene is left open where the match is weak. Size tells how often a clone was seen (once, few, many) or the class of an expanded clone, and some rows leave it out.

V gene	J gene	D gene	clone size	CDR3 DNA	CDR3 protein
TRBV2	TRBJ2-7	TRBD1	.	TGTGCCACCCAAAGACAGGGGAGTTCCTACGAGCAGTACTTC	CATQRQGSSYEQYF
TRBV7-9	TRBJ1-1	.	.	TGTGCCAGCAGCTACGGACAGACGCCAAACACTGAAGCTTTCTTT	CASSYGQTPNTEAFF
TRBV2	TRBJ1-1	.	.	TGTGCCAGCAGATCTCCCCCGAACACTGAAGCTTTCTTT	CASRSPPNTEAFF
TRBV18	TRBJ1-3	TRBD1	.	TGTGCCAGCTCACAACAGGGGGCTGGAAACACCATATATTTT	CASSQQGAGNTIYF
TRBV7-2	TRBJ2-7	TRBD2	.	TGTGCCAGCAGCTTAACGGGACTAGGCAACGAGCAGTACTTC	CASSLTGLGNEQYF
TRBV5-1	TRBJ2-5	TRBD1	.	TGCGCCAGCAGCCCTGCGACAGGGGAGACCCAGTACTTC	CASSPATGETQYF
TRBV12-3/TRBV12-4	TRBJ2-1	TRBD2	once	TGTGCCAGCAGTTCCGGGACTAGTCAGTTCTTC	CASSSGTSQFF
TRBV3-1/TRBV3-2	TRBJ1-1	TRBD1	.	TGTGCCAGCAGCTCGGACAGGGTCTTGGCTTTCTTT	CASSSDRVLAFF
TRBV15	TRBJ1-2	.	.	TGTGCCACCAGCACCCCACACGGGGAAGACTATGGCTACACCTTC	CATSTPHGEDYGYTF
TRBV12-3/TRBV12-4	TRBJ2-1	TRBD2	.	TGTGCCAGCAGTTTAGCGGGACTAGAGTTCTTC	CASSLAGLEFF
TRBV21-1	TRBJ1-5	.	.	TGTGCCAGCAGCCCCTGCCGGGACAGTTCTTGCAATCAGCCCCAGCATTTT	CASSPCRDSSCNQPQHF
TRBV30	TRBJ1-3	.	.	TGTGCCTGGAGTGTACTCGGAGGCGGAAACACCATATATTTT	CAWSVLGGGNTIYF
TRBV6-5	TRBJ2-7	.	.	TGTGCCAGCAGTTACTCGAGGACAGAGCAACAGTACTTC	CASSYSRTEQQYF
TRBV28	TRBJ1-2	TRBD1	.	TGTGCCAGCAGTTTATGGGGACAGGGGCAGCAAGACTATGGCTACACCTTC	CASSLWGQGQQDYGYTF